This is a list of T cell receptor beta chains from one sample in a study of blood T cell repertoires in COVID-19. Libraries were prepared by immunoSEQ multiplex PCR; TCRdb keeps only in-frame clonotypes and omits some of them. This table holds a few hundred thousand clones, 70% to 90% found once. Input material: PBMCs or T cells enriched from blood (not recorded which). The receptors here all came from a woman in her 30s who had recovered from COVID-19. CDR3s include the opening cysteine and the closing phenylalanine or tryptophan. Fields, in order: V gene, J gene, clone size, D gene, CDR3 DNA, CDR3 protein. D genes are given only for firm matches. Some rows have no size entry. The others give once, few or many, or a class for an expanded clone.

TRBV5-1	TRBJ1-2	NA	NA	TGCGCCAGCAGCTACGGCGGACAACTTAACTATGGCTACACCTTC	CASSYGGQLNYGYTF
TRBV6-6	TRBJ1-1	NA	NA	TGTGCCAGCAGTGATGCGTTGAGGGACACTGAAGCTTTCTTT	CASSDALRDTEAFF
TRBV5-1	TRBJ1-3	NA	NA	TGCGCCAGCAGCTTGGTAGGCGGGGGCTATGGAAACACCATATATTTT	CASSLVGGGYGNTIYF
TRBV5-1	TRBJ2-2	many	NA	TGCGCCAGCAGCTTGGCCGGGGCCAGGGGCGGTACCGGGGAGCTGTTTTTT	CASSLAGARGGTGELFF
TRBV28	TRBJ1-5	NA	NA	TGTGCCAGCAGTTTCGCGGATCAGCCCCAGCATTTT	CASSFADQPQHF
TRBV6-2/TRBV6-3	TRBJ1-5	NA	TRBD1	TGTGCCAGCAGTTACTTTGGGACAGGGTGGCAGCCCCAGCATTTT	CASSYFGTGWQPQHF
TRBV4-2	TRBJ2-5	NA	TRBD1	TGTGCCAGCAGCCAAGCCAGCGGGACCGGGACAGGGGAAGAGACCCAGTACTTC	CASSQASGTGTGEETQYF
TRBV2	TRBJ2-2	NA	TRBD2	TGTGCCAGCGCCGGGACTAGCGGGAGTCCCGGGGAGCTGTTTTTT	CASAGTSGSPGELFF
TRBV18	TRBJ1-1	NA	NA	TGTGCCAGCTCACCATCCGGGTTCGAAGCTTTCTTT	CASSPSGFEAFF
TRBV7-9	TRBJ2-7	NA	TRBD1	TGTGCCAGCAGCCTCCCGGACAGGGACGAGCAGTACTTC	CASSLPDRDEQYF
TRBV30	TRBJ2-7	NA	NA	TGTGCCTGGGGACCCAAGACCCGAGGGCAGTACTTC	CAWGPKTRGQYF
TRBV6-6	TRBJ2-1	NA	TRBD2	TGTGCCAGCCTACCGGGACTAGCGGGTGGCAATGAGCAGTTCTTC	CASLPGLAGGNEQFF
TRBV7-9	TRBJ2-6	NA	NA	TGTGCCAGCAGCTTTTCAGGGTCTACGAAATCTGGGGCCAACGTCCTGACTTTC	CASSFSGSTKSGANVLTF
TRBV28	TRBJ2-7	NA	TRBD2	TGTGCCAGCAGTCCACGGACTAGCGGGAGCTACTACGAGCAGTACTTC	CASSPRTSGSYYEQYF
TRBV28	TRBJ2-7	NA	TRBD1	TGTGCCAGCAGTTGGGGGACAGGGGGTTACGAGCAGTACTTC	CASSWGTGGYEQYF
TRBV6-5	TRBJ1-2	NA	NA	TGTGCCAGCAGTTACAGGGAGGACTATGGCTACACCTTC	CASSYREDYGYTF
TRBV6-5	TRBJ1-2	NA	NA	TGTGCCAGCAGTTACAGGGGGGGAGGGGACAACTATGGCTACACCTTC	CASSYRGGGDNYGYTF
TRBV2	TRBJ2-5	NA	NA	TGTGCCACCAACCGCGGGCTAGCTGGAGAGACCCAGTACTTC	CATNRGLAGETQYF
TRBV9	TRBJ1-2	NA	NA	TGTGCCAGCAGCGTAGGAGCCGATGGCTACACCTTC	CASSVGADGYTF
TRBV20-1	TRBJ2-7	NA	NA	TGCAGTGCTAGTTATTACAGTAATCTTTCCTACGAGCAGTACTTC	CSASYYSNLSYEQYF
TRBV19	TRBJ2-5	NA	NA	TGTGCCAGTAGTATGTTGCGAGGAGAGACCCAGTACTTC	CASSMLRGETQYF
TRBV11-2	TRBJ2-1	NA	TRBD2	TGTGCCAGCAGCTTAGCGGCTAGCGGGAGAGGATATGAGCAGTTCTTC	CASSLAASGRGYEQFF
TRBV28	TRBJ1-1	NA	NA	TGTGCCAGCAGTCCCCGAGGCGGGACTGAAGCTTTCTTT	CASSPRGGTEAFF
TRBV9	TRBJ2-2	NA	NA	TGTGCCAGCAGCCGTAGAAATGAGGGGGAGCTGTTTTTT	CASSRRNEGELFF
TRBV27	TRBJ2-1	NA	TRBD2	TGTGCCAGCAGTTCACTAGCGGAGTACAATGAGCAGTTCTTC	CASSSLAEYNEQFF
TRBV18	TRBJ1-6	NA	TRBD1	TGTGCCAGCTCACCGCAAGGACAGGGGAATTCACCCCTCCACTTT	CASSPQGQGNSPLHF
TRBV12-3/TRBV12-4	TRBJ1-2	NA	TRBD1	TGTGCCAGCAGTTCGGGGACAGGGACTCACACCTTC	CASSSGTGTHTF
TRBV10-2	TRBJ1-5	NA	NA	TGCGCCAGCAGTGATATCCAGGGGTCAAGGCAGCCCCAGCATTTT	CASSDIQGSRQPQHF
TRBV28	TRBJ1-2	NA	NA	TGTGCCAGCAGTTATACAGGGTTTGGCTACACCTTC	CASSYTGFGYTF
TRBV15	TRBJ2-5	NA	TRBD1	TGTGCCACCAGCACTCCGACAGGGATAGAGACCCAGTACTTC	CATSTPTGIETQYF
TRBV6-6	TRBJ1-2	NA	TRBD1	TGTGCCAGCACGGGACAGGGGCAGAACTATGGCTACACCTTC	CASTGQGQNYGYTF
TRBV27	TRBJ1-1	NA	NA	TGTGCCAGCAGGAGACAAAACACTGAAGCTTTCTTT	CASRRQNTEAFF
TRBV11-3	TRBJ2-3	NA	NA	TGTGCCAGCAGCTCCCCCGGGACAAGCACAGATACGCAGTATTTT	CASSSPGTSTDTQYF
TRBV11-3	TRBJ1-6	NA	TRBD1	TGTGCCAGCAGCCAGAGGACAGGATCCTATAATTCACCCCTCCACTTT	CASSQRTGSYNSPLHF
TRBV20-1	TRBJ2-1	NA	NA	TGCAGTGCTCACAGGGACAATGAGCAGTTCTTC	CSAHRDNEQFF
TRBV3-1/TRBV3-2	TRBJ1-1	NA	NA	TGTGCCAGCAGCCAAGATCCAGGAACAGTAATCATGAACACTGAAGCTTTCTTT	CASSQDPGTVIMNTEAFF
TRBV2	TRBJ1-2	NA	TRBD1	TGTGCCAGCGGAATTTGGCAGGGGGCGCAAGATGGCTACACCTTC	CASGIWQGAQDGYTF
TRBV3-1/TRBV3-2	TRBJ1-3	NA	NA	TGTGCCAGCTCCCGAGGGTCTGGAAACACCATATATTTT	CASSRGSGNTIYF
TRBV30	TRBJ1-1	NA	NA	TGTGCCTGGAGTTTGGAGATGAACACTGAAGCTTTCTTT	CAWSLEMNTEAFF
TRBV6-5	TRBJ1-2	NA	NA	TGTGCCAGCACCCAGACACCGGAGGGTGGCTATGGCTACACCTTC	CASTQTPEGGYGYTF
TRBV19	TRBJ2-1	NA	TRBD2	TGTGCCAGTACGAGGCGGGGGGGAAACAATGAGCAGTTCTTC	CASTRRGGNNEQFF
TRBV28	TRBJ1-2	NA	NA	TGTGCCAGCAGCAACCTTACGGGTGGTAACTATGGCTACACCTTC	CASSNLTGGNYGYTF
TRBV5-1	TRBJ1-2	NA	NA	TGCGCCAGCAGCGCCGGGACATCGAACTATGGCTACACCTTC	CASSAGTSNYGYTF
TRBV6-5	TRBJ1-3	NA	TRBD1	TGTGCCAGCATCCCAGGGGGACACTTCAACACCATATATTTT	CASIPGGHFNTIYF
TRBV28	TRBJ2-1	NA	NA	TGTGCCAGCGCACCCTTAGGGACTCTAATAACGAGCTCCTACAATGAGCAGTTCTTC	CASAPLGTLITSSYNEQFF
TRBV28	TRBJ1-2	NA	TRBD1	TGTGCCAGCAGTGGGACAGACAGGGTTGGTGGCTACACCTTC	CASSGTDRVGGYTF
TRBV13	TRBJ1-2	NA	NA	TGTGCCAGCAGCTCCGGGACACTAAGCTACCATGGCTACACCTTC	CASSSGTLSYHGYTF
TRBV18	TRBJ2-2	NA	NA	TGTGCCAGCTCATTACAGGTGCGGGGCACCGGGGAGCTGTTTTTT	CASSLQVRGTGELFF
TRBV2	TRBJ1-4	once	NA	TGTGCCAGCAGGGGCGGAGGGGAGGAAAAACTGTTTTTT	CASRGGGEEKLFF
TRBV11-2	TRBJ1-3	NA	TRBD1	TGTGCCAGCAGCCCAGGGGGGCATGGAAACACCATATATTTT	CASSPGGHGNTIYF
TRBV7-8	TRBJ1-1	few	NA	TGTGCCAGCAGCTTAGAAGAGTACACTGAAGCTTTCTTT	CASSLEEYTEAFF
TRBV5-4	TRBJ1-6	once	TRBD1	TGTGCCAGCAGCTTGGGTCAGGGGGCCTATAATTCACCCCTCCACTTT	CASSLGQGAYNSPLHF
TRBV19	TRBJ2-2	NA	NA	TGTGCCACACAAAATCAAAACACCGGGGAGCTGTTTTTT	CATQNQNTGELFF
TRBV2	TRBJ1-2	few	NA	TGTGCCAGCACCTCCAGGTTTGACTATGGCTACACCTTC	CASTSRFDYGYTF
TRBV6-5	TRBJ1-5	NA	NA	TGTGCCAGCAGGGTCGACAGGTCGGGCAATCAGCCCCAGCATTTT	CASRVDRSGNQPQHF
TRBV18	TRBJ2-7	NA	NA	TGTGCCAGCTCACCCCAAGAACGGGACACCTTCTACGAGCAGTACTTC	CASSPQERDTFYEQYF
TRBV5-6	TRBJ1-3	NA	TRBD1	TGTGCCAGCAGCTGGGGACAGGGGGGCCGAAACACCATATATTTT	CASSWGQGGRNTIYF
TRBV19	TRBJ1-2	NA	NA	TGTGCCAGTTTCGGGAGAGGACTTAACTATGGCTACACCTTC	CASFGRGLNYGYTF